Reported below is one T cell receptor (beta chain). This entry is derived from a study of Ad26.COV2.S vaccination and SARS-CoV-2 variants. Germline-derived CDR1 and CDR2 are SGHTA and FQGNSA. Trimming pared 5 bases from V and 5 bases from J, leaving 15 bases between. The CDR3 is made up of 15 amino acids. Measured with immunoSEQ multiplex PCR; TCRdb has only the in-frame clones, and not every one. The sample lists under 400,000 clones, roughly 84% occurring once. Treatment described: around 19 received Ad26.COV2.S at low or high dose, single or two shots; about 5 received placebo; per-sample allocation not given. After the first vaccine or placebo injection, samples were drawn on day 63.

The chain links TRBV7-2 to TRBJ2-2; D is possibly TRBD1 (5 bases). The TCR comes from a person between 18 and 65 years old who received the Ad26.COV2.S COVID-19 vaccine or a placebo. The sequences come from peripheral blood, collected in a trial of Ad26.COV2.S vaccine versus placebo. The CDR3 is CASSPQGSITGELFF. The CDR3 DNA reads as TGTGCCAGCAGCCCCCAGGGTTCTATTACCGGGGAGCTGTTTTTT.